What follows are 20 T cell receptor beta chains derived from one specimen sequenced in a study of lymphopenia after photon versus proton radiotherapy. The protocol was immunoSEQ multiplex PCR, while the TCRdb copy is restricted to in-frame clones and leaves out a portion. Among about 33,000 clones listed, 85% to 90% were seen once. This material consisted of peripheral blood, taken from a patient treated with photon-based radiotherapy. The source of these receptors is a woman aged 45-65 years with pancreatic cancer.

The chain joins TRBV28 to TRBJ2-7; possible D gene TRBD2, 6 bases. Trimming removed 8 bases at V and 2 bases at J, with 13 bases between. The germline CDR1 and CDR2 sequences are MDHEN and SYDVKM. The CDR3 consists of 13 residues. The CDR3 loop is CASLSPGAYEQYF. In DNA, the CDR3 is TGTGCCAGCCTGTCGCCGGGGGCCTACGAGCAGTACTTC.

CDR3 sequence (DNA): TGTGCCAGCAGTTTCGGACAGGGGCGAGAGACCCAGTACTTC. It encodes CASSFGQGRETQYF. The chain couples TRBV6-5 to TRBJ2-5; 9 positions agree with TRBD1. Trimming cost V 4 bases and J 4 bases; bases outside gene matches: 4. The CDR3 has 14 amino acids. Per germline, CDR1 MNHEY and CDR2 SVGAGI.

This sequence joins TRBV4-2 and TRBJ1-2; a weak D match, TRBD1 (5 bases). Trimming removed 3 bases from V and 8 bases from J, with 13 bases in between. Germline V CDR1 and CDR2: LGHNA, YNFKEQ. The CDR3 covers 13 residues. CDR3 in DNA: TGTGCCAGCAGCCAGGGACGGCCTACGGGCTACACCTTC. Its protein product is CASSQGRPTGYTF.

V is TRBV29-1 and J is TRBJ2-7; 8 bases agree with TRBD2. V lost 1 base and J lost 2; bases outside the gene matches: 10. Per germline, CDR1 SQVTM and CDR2 ANQGSEA. CDR3 size: 16 residues. CDR3 in DNA: TGCAGCGTTGAAGGGGTAGAGCGGGGGCACCCCTACGAGCAGTACTTC. Its protein product is CSVEGVERGHPYEQYF.

This chain joins TRBV27 and TRBJ1-1, with D tentatively TRBD1 (6 bases). The CDR3 consists of 11 residues. CDR1 is MNHEY and CDR2 is SMNVEV in the germline V gene (reference sequence). Trimming removed 7 bases at V and 8 bases at J, with 11 bases between. CDR3 in DNA: TGTGCCAGCAATGCAGGGACAGAAGCTTTCTTT. It encodes CASNAGTEAFF.

The chain carries TRBV9 and TRBJ1-1; no clear D. V dropped 1 base and J dropped 3 bases, with 10 bases sitting between them. Per germline, CDR1 SGDLS and CDR2 YYNGEE. The CDR3 loop spans 14 amino acids. The CDR3 sequence: CASSVQAADTEAFF. CDR3 DNA sequence: TGTGCCAGCAGCGTACAGGCAGCGGACACTGAAGCTTTCTTT.

This chain links TRBV29-1 with TRBJ2-3; 15 bases agree with TRBD2. The CDR3 consists of 17 residues. The germline V gene encodes CDR1 SQVTM and CDR2 ANQGSEA. The trim removed 6 bases at V and 0 bases at J, leaving 7 bases unmatched. The CDR3 DNA sequence: TGCAGCGTCGGAGGGACTAGCGGGAGGCTGAGCACAGATACGCAGTATTTT. Its translation: CSVGGTSGRLSTDTQYF.

The chain recombines TRBV7-9 with TRBJ2-3, with 8 nucleotides matching TRBD2. This CDR3 is built from 15 residues. Germline V lookup: CDR1 SEHNR, CDR2 FQNEAQ (reference sequence). The ends lost 3 bases at V and 5 bases at J; junction bases unmatched: 7. The chain's CDR3 is CASSLGREVGDTQYF. Written as DNA, the CDR3 is TGTGCCAGCAGCTTGGGGCGGGAGGTGGGAGATACGCAGTATTTT.

This clone was observed a few times. The chain employs TRBV19 and TRBJ2-4; D is possibly TRBD2 (6 bases). Between the trimmed V and J ends, which lost 4 bases and 7 bases, there was a span of 14 bases. The CDR3 spans 14 residues. Germline loops: CDR1 LNHDA, CDR2 SQIVND (reference sequence). The CDR3 reads CASSKGTPGNIQYF. CDR3 DNA sequence: TGTGCCAGTAGTAAGGGGACTCCGGGGAACATTCAGTACTTC. The full variable domain, its missing parts supplied by reference TRBV19 and TRBJ2-4, is DGGITQSPKYLFRKEGQNVTLSCEQNLNHDAMYWYRQDPGQGLRLIYYSQIVNDFQKGDIAEGYSVSREKKESFPLTVTSAQKNPTAFYLCASSKGTPGNIQYFGAGTRLSVL.

The chain employs TRBV7-2 and TRBJ2-6; D gene uncertain. V was trimmed by 4 bases and J by 4 bases, leaving 5 bases between them. The CDR3 extends over 13 amino acids. Germline lookup yields CDR1 SGHTA and CDR2 FQGNSA. Here the CDR3 DNA reads TGTGCCAGCAGCTCCTCCGGGGCCAACGTCCTGACTTTC. Protein: CASSSSGANVLTF.

The rearrangement joins TRBV7-8 to TRBJ1-3; TRBD1 is a possible D gene (6 bases). CDR1 is SGHVS and CDR2 is FQNEAQ in the germline V gene. This CDR3 has 16 amino acids. V lost 5 bases to trimming and J lost 5 bases, with 19 bases between them. Written as DNA, the CDR3 is TGTGCCAGCAGCCCGGGGGCGGACACCAGACGAAACACCATATATTTT. Translated, it gives CASSPGADTRRNTIYF.

The chain links TRBV6-5 to TRBJ1-4; D ambiguous. From germline, CDR1 is MNHEY and CDR2 SVGAGI. V was clipped by 0 bases and J by 4 bases, with 6 bases between them. CDR3 size: 14 residues. The CDR3: CASSYSFGNEKLFF. CDR3 coding DNA: TGTGCCAGCAGTTACTCTTTCGGTAATGAAAAACTGTTTTTT.

The chain links TRBV11-2 to TRBJ2-7, with D unresolved. Trimming removed 4 bases at V and 7 bases at J, with 11 bases between. The CDR3 runs to 12 residues. Germline loops: CDR1 SGHAT, CDR2 FQNNGV. The CDR3 DNA reads as TGTGCCAGCAGCTCAGCTGCAGAGGAGCAGTACTTC. Translated: CASSSAAEEQYF.

This chain uses TRBV10-2 with TRBJ2-6; maybe TRBD2 (6 bases). Germline V gene data show CDR1 as WSHSY and CDR2 as SAAADI. Trimming stripped 9 bases from V and 0 bases from J, with 18 bases between. The CDR3 length is 17 residues. CDR3 sequence: CASRGHGTHSGANVLTF. DNA of the CDR3: TGCGCCAGTAGAGGACATGGGACTCACTCTGGGGCCAACGTCCTGACTTTC.

This chain links TRBV28 with TRBJ1-5; 8 bases align to TRBD1. This CDR3 spans 15 amino acids. CDR1 MDHEN and CDR2 SYDVKM come from the germline V gene. V gave up 5 bases and J gave up 4 bases; unmatched junction bases: 7. CDR3 amino acids: CASSTPTGGNQPQHF. The CDR3 nucleotides are TGTGCCAGCAGTACCCCAACAGGGGGGAATCAGCCCCAGCATTTT.

The chain has TRBV7-3 and TRBJ1-1; 8 positions match TRBD1. Germline CDR1 reads SGHTA; CDR2 reads FQGTGA. The CDR3 is 18 residues long. The trim removed 2 bases at V and 0 bases at J, leaving 11 bases unmatched. This chain's CDR3 is CASSLSPPRTGLNTEAFF. CDR3 DNA: TGTGCCAGCAGCTTATCCCCACCTAGGACAGGGCTGAACACTGAAGCTTTCTTT.

V gene TRBV5-6 combines with J gene TRBJ2-4, with 8 bases identical to TRBD1. V lost 7 bases and J lost 3; bases outside the gene matches: 9. This CDR3 is built from 15 residues. Germline CDR1 SGHDT, CDR2 YYEEEE. The CDR3 protein is CASSFQGAGKNIQYF. CDR3 sequence (DNA): TGTGCCAGCTCCTTCCAGGGGGCGGGCAAAAACATTCAGTACTTC.

The chain is built from TRBV5-8 and TRBJ1-2, with TRBD1 matching 10 bases. This CDR3 is 15 amino acids long. The J segment lost 5 bases and the V segment lost 4 bases, leaving 8 bases of the junction unmatched. Germline CDR1 and CDR2: SGHTS and YDEGEE. CDR3 in amino acids: CASSRQGQGIYGYTF. The CDR3 coding sequence is TGTGCCAGCAGCCGGCAGGGACAGGGGATTTATGGCTACACCTTC.

This clone has just one count. DNA of the CDR3: TGTGCCAGCAGCTTCGATGGGGCCAACGTCCTGACTTTC. This gives the protein CASSFDGANVLTF. V and J are TRBV11-2 and TRBJ2-6; D uncertain. Germline lookup yields CDR1 SGHAT and CDR2 FQNNGV. The V gene lost 3 bases and the J gene lost 3 bases, with 3 bases spanning the gap. This CDR3 region has 13 residues.

The chain recombines TRBV5-5 with TRBJ2-7, with TRBD1 matching 7 bases. Germline V lookup: CDR1 SGHKS, CDR2 YYEKEE (reference sequence). CDR3 length: 14 residues. With 4 bases clipped from V and 0 bases from J, the junction kept 4 bases outside the gene matches. CDR3 in amino acids: CASSTQGPSYEQYF. DNA of the CDR3: TGTGCCAGCAGCACACAGGGGCCCTCCTACGAGCAGTACTTC.